What follows are 9 T cell receptor beta chains derived from one specimen sequenced in a study of long-term antiretroviral therapy in people with HIV. At the survey level, the v3.0 immunoSEQ assay was run. Sequencing was performed with immunoSEQ multiplex PCR; in TCRdb, only in-frame clones are kept and a portion is missing. The sample comprises about 20,000 clones, around three quarters of which are singletons, and around 15% rests with the top ten. The specimen comprised unsorted PBMCs, sampled 2.9 years after starting antiretroviral therapy. The receptors derive from a woman between 25 and 40 years old with HIV.

The chain has TRBV30 and TRBJ2-5; 7 nucleotides match TRBD2. The V gene end was trimmed by 0 bases and the J gene end by 8 bases; junction bases not matched to a gene: 9. The CDR3 length is 14 residues. CDR1 GTSNPN and CDR2 SVGIG come from the germline V gene (reference sequence). The CDR3 DNA reads TGTGCCTGGAGTGTCGGGGCGGGGGAAGGCACCCAGTACTTC. Its translation is CAWSVGAGEGTQYF.

The V call is TRBV19, the J call TRBJ1-2, with D tentatively TRBD1 (5 bases). The germline CDR1 and CDR2 sequences are LNHDA and SQIVND (reference sequence). This CDR3 spans 14 amino acids. With 1 base removed from V and 5 bases from J, the gap between germline ends came to 11 bases. CDR3 residues: CASSIGGTDYGYTF. DNA of the CDR3: TGTGCCAGTAGTATAGGCGGGACTGATTATGGCTACACCTTC.

This clone showed up just a few times. The J gene is TRBJ1-4, the V gene TRBV7-3; no firm D call. Per the germline V gene, CDR1 is SGHTA and CDR2 is FQGTGA. V gave up 5 bases and J gave up 2 bases, with 6 bases separating them. This CDR3 is built from 13 residues. The CDR3 is CASSLATNEKLFF. The CDR3 DNA sequence: TGTGCCAGCAGCCTAGCGACTAATGAAAAACTGTTTTTT.

The chain uses TRBV5-1 and TRBJ1-1; the match to TRBD1 covers 7 bases. Germline V lookup: CDR1 SGHRS, CDR2 YFSETQ. Germline trimming cut 5 bases from V and 5 bases from J; bases unmatched to any gene: 12. This CDR3 spans 15 amino acids. The CDR3 loop is CASRFRDSLDTEAFF. The CDR3 coding sequence is TGCGCCAGCAGGTTCCGGGACAGCCTTGATACTGAAGCTTTCTTT.

The chain combines TRBV5-6 with TRBJ2-7, with 8 bases aligning to TRBD2. The ends lost 0 bases at V and 5 bases at J; junction bases unmatched: 7. The CDR3 is 15 amino acids. Germline V gene data show CDR1 as SGHDT and CDR2 as YYEEEE. This chain's CDR3 is CASSLGLARAHEQYF. The CDR3 DNA reads as TGTGCCAGCAGCTTGGGACTAGCGCGGGCCCACGAGCAGTACTTC.

This clone came up a few times. The rearrangement joins TRBV19 to TRBJ2-5; D unresolved. Looked up from germline, CDR1 is LNHDA and CDR2 is SQIVND (reference sequence). The CDR3 extends over 11 amino acids. V shed 10 bases and J shed 7 bases, with 13 bases lying between them. CDR3 nucleotide sequence: TGTGCCACCGGGTCGGTGGGGACCCAGTACTTC. It specifies CATGSVGTQYF.

The chain has TRBV5-4 and TRBJ2-3, with D possibly being TRBD1 or TRBD2 (5 bases each). From germline, CDR1 is SGHNT and CDR2 YYREEE (reference sequence). CDR3 length: 16 amino acids. With 4 bases removed from V and 0 bases from J, the gap between germline ends came to 15 bases. The CDR3 DNA is TGTGCCAGCAGCCTAAAAATCGGGGCTAGCACAGATACGCAGTATTTT. Residues: CASSLKIGASTDTQYF. Full variable domain (rest looked up from reference TRBV5-4 and TRBJ2-3): ETGVTQSPTHLIKTRGQQVTLRCSSQSGHNTVSWYQQALGQGPQFIFQYYREEENGRGNFPPRFSGLQFPNYSSELNVNALELDDSALYLCASSLKIGASTDTQYFGPGTRLTVL.

This clone has just one count. The rearrangement links TRBV5-8 to TRBJ2-1; 9 bases agree with TRBD1. V lost 1 base and J lost 8; bases outside the gene matches: 7. The CDR3 length is 15 residues. Germline V gene lookup returns CDR1 SGHTS and CDR2 YDEGEE. Here the CDR3 reads CASSLPGQGSDEQFF. The CDR3, as DNA: TGTGCCAGCAGCTTGCCGGGACAGGGTAGCGATGAGCAGTTCTTC.

This clone was detected a few times. The chain joins TRBV6-5 to TRBJ1-2; D might be TRBD1 (6 bases). The length of the CDR3 is 12 residues. Trimming removed 5 bases from V and 8 bases from J, with 12 bases in between. Germline assignment: CDR1 MNHEY and CDR2 SVGAGI. DNA for the CDR3: TGTGCCAGCAGTGAACAGGGTTACGGCTACACCTTC. Its translation: CASSEQGYGYTF.